The 15 T cell receptor beta chains given below trace back to one sample, sequenced in a study of beta chain features in type 1 diabetes. General observations from the study: Across all four CD4+ subsets, people with type 1 diabetes showed modestly shorter TCRB CDR3s.

For these receptors, no antigen is known. Every bit of the isolated RNA underwent reverse transcription, so sequencing read expressed TCRB transcripts. Libraries were prepared by immunoSEQ multiplex PCR; TCRdb keeps only in-frame clonotypes and omits some of them. The sample yields 150,000 to 200,000 clones, roughly 60% seen once. The sequencing input was naive CD4+ T cells from blood. The receptors were gathered from a man aged 30 to 39 with type 1 diabetes.

This rearrangement joins TRBV15 to TRBJ1-6, with D possibly TRBD1 on 5 matching bases. The CDR3 is made up of 14 amino acids. Per the germline V gene, CDR1 is LNHNV and CDR2 is YYDKDF (reference sequence). V was trimmed by 3 bases and J by 13 bases, leaving 16 bases between them. The CDR3 nucleotides are TGTGCCACCAGCAGGGACATCTCAAATATGCCCCTCCACTTT. Translating gives CATSRDISNMPLHF.

The rearrangement joins TRBV13 to TRBJ1-3, with D possibly TRBD1 on 5 matching bases. Germline V CDR1 and CDR2: PRHDT, FYEKMQ (reference sequence). The CDR3 runs 17 residues. V was trimmed by 1 base and J by 1 base, leaving 14 bases between them. The CDR3 nucleotides are TGTGCCAGCAGCTTAGCTGGCAGGGTTGGGTCTGGAAACACCATATATTTT. It encodes CASSLAGRVGSGNTIYF.

The chain employs TRBV7-9 and TRBJ1-2; D unclear. CDR1 SEHNR and CDR2 FQNEAQ come from the germline V gene (reference sequence). The CDR3 is made up of 13 amino acids. Trimming removed 6 bases from V and 2 bases from J, with 10 bases in between. CDR3 region: CASRNGSNYGYTF. CDR3 coding DNA: TGTGCCAGCAGGAATGGCTCCAACTATGGCTACACCTTC.

This clone is a singleton in its sample. The rearrangement joins TRBV7-9 to TRBJ1-5, with D maybe TRBD1 (5 bases). This CDR3 contains 13 residues. CDR1 and CDR2 (germline): SEHNR, FQNEAQ (reference sequence). This CDR3 is CAGEGPGNQPQHF. The CDR3 DNA reads TGTGCAGGGGAGGGACCGGGCAATCAGCCCCAGCATTTT.

The table lists this clone with a few counts. The chain joins TRBV7-2 to TRBJ2-7; D possibly corresponds to TRBD1 (5 bases). Germline CDR1 and CDR2: SGHTA and FQGNSA. The CDR3 totals 12 residues. With 5 bases removed from V and 1 base from J, the gap between germline ends came to 6 bases. The DNA of the CDR3 is TGTGCCAGCAGCGGGGCATCCTACGAGCAGTACTTC. Its translation: CASSGASYEQYF.

This clone was found once. The rearrangement links TRBV29-1 to TRBJ1-1; D is perhaps TRBD1 (5 bases). Germline V gene lookup returns CDR1 SQVTM and CDR2 ANQGSEA. The length of the CDR3 is 12 residues. The germline V and J ends were trimmed by 3 bases and 6 bases, with 11 bases remaining between them. CDR3 residues: CSVDGGISEAFF. In nucleotides, the CDR3 is TGCAGCGTTGATGGGGGTATCTCTGAAGCTTTCTTT.

This clone was detected only a few times. V and J are TRBV2 and TRBJ1-1; the match to TRBD1 covers 7 bases. Germline CDR1 SNHLY, CDR2 FYNNEI. The CDR3 consists of 13 residues. With V trimmed by 4 bases and J by 8 bases, 7 bases remained unmatched. The CDR3 nucleotides read TGTGCCAGCAGTGGATTGGACAGGATCGAAGCTTTCTTT. Translation: CASSGLDRIEAFF.

The CDR3, as DNA: TGTGCCAGTAGAACTAGCGGGGTCCCCGATACGCAGTATTTT. Encoded protein: CASRTSGVPDTQYF. This chain connects TRBV19 to TRBJ2-3, with TRBD2 matching 10 bases. The CDR3 consists of 14 residues. The V gene end was trimmed by 6 bases and the J gene end by 6 bases; junction bases not matched to a gene: 6. From germline, CDR1 is LNHDA and CDR2 SQIVND (reference sequence).

This clone was seen a handful of times. This chain uses TRBV2 with TRBJ1-1, with 7 bases identical to TRBD1. The CDR3 is made up of 19 amino acids. The V and J ends lost 4 bases and 1 base, in that order; junction bases with no gene match: 18. Germline V lookup: CDR1 SNHLY, CDR2 FYNNEI. CDR3 coding DNA: TGTGCCAGCAGTGTATCGGTTTTGAGGAGGGACAGAGGGAACACTGAAGCTTTCTTT. Protein: CASSVSVLRRDRGNTEAFF.

V is TRBV9 and J is TRBJ1-1; TRBD1 is a possible D gene (5 bases). The CDR3 has 12 residues. Trimming removed 3 bases from V and 8 bases from J, with 11 bases in between. In germline, CDR1 is SGDLS, CDR2 YYNGEE. The CDR3 coding sequence is TGTGCCAGCAGCGCTCTAGGGGACGAAGCTTTCTTT. Translation gives CASSALGDEAFF.

This clone was found a few times. The chain employs TRBV9 and TRBJ2-5; unclear D gene. The V end lost 0 bases, the J end lost 5 bases, and 14 bases lay between the germline ends. Looked up from germline, CDR1 is SGDLS and CDR2 is YYNGEE. The CDR3 spans 15 residues. The CDR3 nucleotides read TGTGCCAGCAGCGTAGGAGTTACGGGTACCGAGACCCAGTACTTC. Translated, it gives CASSVGVTGTETQYF.

The chain links TRBV4-3 to TRBJ2-7, with TRBD1 identical over 8 bases. This CDR3 has 17 amino acids. Trimming removed 0 bases from V and 0 bases from J; junction bases left unmatched: 7. Germline lookup yields CDR1 LGHNA and CDR2 YSLEER. This chain's CDR3 is CASSQDWDRTYSYEQYF. CDR3 nucleotide sequence: TGCGCCAGCAGCCAAGATTGGGACAGGACTTACTCCTACGAGCAGTACTTC.

The CDR3 spells CSVAQGPDTQYF. CDR3 nucleotides: TGCAGCGTTGCCCAGGGACCAGATACGCAGTATTTT. This rearrangement joins TRBV29-1 to TRBJ2-3; the D call may be TRBD1 or TRBD2 (5 bases each). This CDR3 is built from 12 residues. Trimming cost V 4 bases and J 4 bases, with 9 bases left between them. From germline, CDR1 is SQVTM and CDR2 ANQGSEA.

The chain uses TRBV29-1 and TRBJ2-2; 9 bases are a match to TRBD1. Per the germline V gene, CDR1 is SQVTM and CDR2 is ANQGSEA. The CDR3 extends over 13 amino acids. The V segment lost 6 bases and the J segment 6 bases; nucleotides outside the gene matches: 5. CDR3 bases: TGCAGCGTCCTTGGACAGGGGCCCGGGGAGCTGTTTTTT. This gives the protein CSVLGQGPGELFF.

The chain has TRBV11-2 and TRBJ1-2, with D hard to call. V shed 1 base and J shed 5 bases, with 14 bases lying between them. Germline V CDR1 and CDR2: SGHAT, FQNNGV. This CDR3 contains 15 residues. As DNA, the CDR3 is TGTGCCAGCAGCTTAGGTTCCGGAGAAGGGTATGGCTACACCTTC. Translating gives CASSLGSGEGYGYTF.